Listed below are T cell receptor beta chains from one sample, sequenced in a study of T cell repertoires in cytomegalovirus infection. TCRdb re-analysed the reads in MiXCR, keeping a single row per CDR3 protein. The repertoire holds some 170,000 distinct CDR3 sequences, with about a sixth as singletons. Sequencing input: CD8+ T cells from PBMCs. The source is a human donor in good health (CMV status not recorded). Some clones in this sample may be carry-over from other donors' samples. Both conserved end residues are part of each CDR3.

v_gene: TRBV28
j_gene: TRBJ1-2
CDR3aa: CASGPGPYGYTF

v_gene: TRBV12-3/TRBV12-4
j_gene: TRBJ2-5
CDR3aa: CASTSSIGEETQYF

v_gene: TRBV19
j_gene: TRBJ1-1
CDR3aa: CASSMSATNSEAFF

v_gene: TRBV29-1
j_gene: TRBJ2-7
CDR3aa: CSVPDRDEQYF

v_gene: TRBV28
j_gene: TRBJ1-1
CDR3aa: CASSSRATSNTEAFF

v_gene: TRBV11-2
j_gene: TRBJ1-2
CDR3aa: CASSISPERGYTF

v_gene: TRBV29-1
j_gene: TRBJ2-2
CDR3aa: CSVLAGINTGELFF

v_gene: TRBV4-2
j_gene: TRBJ2-3
CDR3aa: CASSRTTGPDTQYF

v_gene: TRBV6-5
j_gene: TRBJ2-1
CDR3aa: CASSYVGPSSYNEQFF

v_gene: TRBV27
j_gene: TRBJ1-1
CDR3aa: CASSLYKEPTEAFF

v_gene: TRBV9
j_gene: TRBJ1-2
CDR3aa: CASSPPGTGGYTF

v_gene: TRBV7-9
j_gene: TRBJ1-2
CDR3aa: CASSSKLTGSPYGYTF

v_gene: TRBV28
j_gene: TRBJ1-2
CDR3aa: CASSYPTGIYGYTF

v_gene: TRBV6-5
j_gene: TRBJ1-1
CDR3aa: CASSYPEAFF

v_gene: TRBV4-1
j_gene: TRBJ1-1
CDR3aa: CASSHTTGMNTEAFF

v_gene: TRBV23-1
j_gene: TRBJ2-7
CDR3aa: CARLNYEQYF

v_gene: TRBV7-2
j_gene: TRBJ2-7
CDR3aa: CASSFRDGGYEQYF

v_gene: TRBV12-3/TRBV12-4
j_gene: TRBJ1-1
CDR3aa: CASRGGTSEAFF

v_gene: TRBV12-3/TRBV12-4
j_gene: TRBJ2-3
CDR3aa: CASSFGPSTDTQYF

v_gene: TRBV20-1
j_gene: TRBJ2-2
CDR3aa: CSARDPQYSGANTGELFF

v_gene: TRBV5-1
j_gene: TRBJ2-1
CDR3aa: CASAEGVQTYNEQFF

v_gene: TRBV7-9
j_gene: TRBJ2-5
CDR3aa: CASSLAEQGYEDF

v_gene: TRBV7-6
j_gene: TRBJ1-1
CDR3aa: CASSLNQGRTEAFF

v_gene: TRBV27
j_gene: TRBJ2-1
CDR3aa: CASSFTTLLAGPLDEQFF

v_gene: TRBV7-9
j_gene: TRBJ2-1
CDR3aa: CASSRGGTGPYNEQFF

v_gene: TRBV6-2/TRBV6-3
j_gene: TRBJ1-1
CDR3aa: CASSFQGKNTEAFF

v_gene: TRBV6-2/TRBV6-3
j_gene: TRBJ1-5
CDR3aa: CASTDPGQGLYSNQPQHF

v_gene: TRBV7-2
j_gene: TRBJ1-4
CDR3aa: CASSRTDIQGEKLFF

v_gene: TRBV6-2/TRBV6-3
j_gene: TRBJ1-1
CDR3aa: CASSPGASHSTEAFF

v_gene: TRBV7-6
j_gene: TRBJ2-1
CDR3aa: CASSVPTSGYSYNEQFF

v_gene: TRBV7-9
j_gene: TRBJ1-1
CDR3aa: CASSRSTEAFF

v_gene: TRBV7-9
j_gene: TRBJ2-4
CDR3aa: CASSSWTELAKNIQYF

v_gene: TRBV2
j_gene: TRBJ2-7
CDR3aa: CASSDSAYEQYF

v_gene: TRBV29-1
j_gene: TRBJ2-2
CDR3aa: CSVVGQDTGELFF

v_gene: TRBV28
j_gene: TRBJ2-6
CDR3aa: CASSLLFSGANVLTF

v_gene: TRBV11-2
j_gene: TRBJ2-5
CDR3aa: CASSDRQETQYF

v_gene: TRBV10-3
j_gene: TRBJ2-7
CDR3aa: CAISDPQVTYEQYF

v_gene: TRBV20-1
j_gene: TRBJ2-1
CDR3aa: CSARDRGGGYNEQFF

v_gene: TRBV7-6
j_gene: TRBJ2-1
CDR3aa: CASSFPGGSYNEQFF

v_gene: TRBV7-2
j_gene: TRBJ1-4
CDR3aa: CASSLVSRATNEKLFF

v_gene: TRBV2
j_gene: TRBJ1-1
CDR3aa: CASSEARQLGTEAFF

v_gene: TRBV7-6
j_gene: TRBJ2-1
CDR3aa: CASSLWTSGGLSYNEQFF

v_gene: TRBV7-9
j_gene: TRBJ1-2
CDR3aa: CASSPTLRDRGDGYTF

v_gene: TRBV6-6
j_gene: TRBJ2-2
CDR3aa: CASGGTPGTGELFF

v_gene: TRBV7-6
j_gene: TRBJ2-1
CDR3aa: CASSGRGNEQFF

v_gene: TRBV6-1
j_gene: TRBJ2-7
CDR3aa: CASSATGESYEQYF

v_gene: TRBV7-6
j_gene: TRBJ1-2
CDR3aa: CASSLKAQGGFYGYTF

v_gene: TRBV9
j_gene: TRBJ2-1
CDR3aa: CASRETSGSKQFF

v_gene: TRBV19
j_gene: TRBJ2-1
CDR3aa: CASSILAGASYNEQFF

v_gene: TRBV12-3/TRBV12-4
j_gene: TRBJ1-5
CDR3aa: CASSLGQPQHF

v_gene: TRBV7-2
j_gene: TRBJ1-2
CDR3aa: CASSLIQGENYGYTF

v_gene: TRBV7-6
j_gene: TRBJ2-7
CDR3aa: CASRSGTAYEQYF

v_gene: TRBV7-9
j_gene: TRBJ1-1
CDR3aa: CASSLTDRGATEAFF